A single sample is the source of the 7 T cell receptor beta chains below, sequenced in a study of T-cell reconstitution after alpha-beta-depleted transplantation in children. Unique molecular identifiers were incorporated during preparation of the TCRbeta library. TCRdb ran MiXCR on the PCR reads and lists one entry per CDR3 protein. The sample includes 780,000 or so distinct CDR3 sequences, 16% of them seen just once. The source material was PBMCs, mostly from graft donor cells, sampled 360 days after TCRalphabeta/CD19-depleted stem cell transplant. All receptors derive from a male patient aged 10-17 years who had a stem cell transplant for acute lymphoblastic leukemia, so the T cells may come from the graft donor.

The chain is built from TRBV20-1 and TRBJ2-5; 7 bases line up with TRBD2. The V gene end was trimmed by 1 base and the J gene end by 0 bases; junction bases not matched to a gene: 17. Germline V gene sequence: CDR1 DFQATT, CDR2 SNEGSKA (reference sequence). This CDR3 comprises 19 residues. The CDR3 bases are TGCAGTGCTAGAGGTCTCCTAAAGGGTGAGCGGGGCCACCAAGAGACCCAGTACTTC. This encodes CSARGLLKGERGHQETQYF.

V gene TRBV20-1 combines with J gene TRBJ2-1; 15 positions match TRBD2. The germline gives CDR1 DFQATT, CDR2 SNEGSKA (reference sequence). The J segment lost 4 bases and the V segment lost 5 bases, leaving 6 bases of the junction unmatched. CDR3 size: 16 residues. The CDR3 sequence: CSAFGLAGGPYNEQFF. For the CDR3, the DNA is TGCAGTGCTTTTGGACTAGCGGGAGGGCCTTACAATGAGCAGTTCTTC.

V gene TRBV2 combines with J gene TRBJ1-5; TRBD1 matches at 7 bases. This CDR3 comprises 14 residues. The V gene's germline CDR1 is SNHLY and CDR2 FYNNEI. Trimming at V came to 4 bases and at J to 4 bases, leaving 4 bases not matched to a gene. CDR3 nucleotides: TGTGCCAGCAGTGTGACAGGGCCTAATCAGCCCCAGCATTTT. Translating gives CASSVTGPNQPQHF. Drawing the rest from reference TRBV2 and TRBJ1-5, the complete variable domain is EPEVTQTPSHQVTQMGQEVILRCVPISNHLYFYWYRQILGQKVEFLVSFYNNEISEKSEIFDDQFSVERPDGSNFTLKIRSTKLEDSAMYFCASSVTGPNQPQHFGDGTRLSIL.

The chain links TRBV21-1 to TRBJ1-5. TRBV21-1 is tagged as a pseudogene. The CDR3 has 20 amino acids. The DNA of the CDR3 is TGTGCCAGCAGCAACTTTTTCTTAGGACGGAGAGCTCTAAAATGTCAGCCCCAGCATTTT. Its translation is CASSNFFLGRRALKCQPQHF.

Ten or more counts support this clonotype. The chain links TRBV27 to TRBJ2-7; the D call may be TRBD1 or TRBD2 (6 bases each). The CDR3 is 14 residues long. The germline CDR1 and CDR2 sequences are MNHEY and SMNVEV (reference sequence). The germline V and J ends were trimmed by 3 bases and 7 bases, with 16 bases remaining between them. As DNA, the CDR3 is TGTGCCAGCAGTTTCGAACAGGGACTGGGTGAGCAGTACTTC. The encoded protein is CASSFEQGLGEQYF.

This clonotype has just a few counts. The chain uses TRBV18 and TRBJ2-5; D gene unclear. The CDR3 covers 12 residues. Germline assignment: CDR1 KGHSH and CDR2 LQKENI. The V end was cut by 2 bases, the J end by 5 bases, with 6 bases between. The CDR3 DNA reads TGTGCCAGCTCACCAGTTCCGGAGACCCAGTACTTC. Translating it yields CASSPVPETQYF.

This clonotype was detected only a few times. This chain links TRBV21-1 with TRBJ2-7; no DNA check was done on the table's D call, TRBD1. TRBV21-1 is designated a pseudogene. The CDR3 consists of 16 residues. CDR3 sequence reads: CASSKGYQGAVYEQYF. The CDR3 region has the DNA TGTGCCAGCAGCAAAGGTTACCAGGGGGCCGTGTACGAGCAGTACTTC.